This TCR beta chain was captured by sequencing in a study of identical twins. MiXCR was run by TCRdb on the 5' RACE reads, yielding one entry per CDR3 protein. Among under 500,000 distinct CDR3 sequences, approximately 15% were seen once, and the ten largest hold approximately 1%. Germline CDR1 KGHDR, CDR2 SFDVKD. The CDR3 has 13 residues. V gave up 12 bases and J gave up 5 bases; unmatched junction bases: 7. These data were likewise used in another study, on yellow fever vaccine responses in identical twins.

The receptor's source is a young woman in good health. The specimen sequenced was CD4+ T cells sorted from blood. V and J are TRBV24-1 and TRBJ2-1; 9 positions agree with TRBD2. The CDR3 DNA sequence: TGTGCCGTCGGGACTAGCAGGAACAATGAGCAGTTCTTC. Its protein product is CAVGTSRNNEQFF.